The rows below give T cell receptor beta chains drawn from one sample of a study of blood T cell repertoires in COVID-19. Produced via immunoSEQ multiplex PCR; TCRdb's table is partial and in-frame only. Altogether around 30,000 clones are present, around 87% being singletons, with the ten largest covering over 1.5%. Material for sequencing was peripheral blood. The receptors come from a man in his fifties or sixties with active or convalescent COVID-19. Both conserved end residues are trimmed from each CDR3. A D gene is named only where the DNA matches it firmly.

d_gene: -; v_gene: TRBV4-2; j_gene: TRBJ2-1; CDR3aa: ASSQDLPLSSYNEQF
d_gene: TRBD1; v_gene: TRBV10-3; j_gene: TRBJ1-4; CDR3aa: AISEQTGTGYEKLF
d_gene: -; v_gene: TRBV6-2/TRBV6-3; j_gene: TRBJ2-5; CDR3aa: ASSFGDVRETQY
d_gene: TRBD1; v_gene: TRBV28; j_gene: TRBJ1-4; CDR3aa: ASSKDRAELF
d_gene: TRBD1; v_gene: TRBV6-6; j_gene: TRBJ2-2; CDR3aa: ASSTPGQGAGELF
d_gene: -; v_gene: TRBV5-4; j_gene: TRBJ2-7; CDR3aa: ASSLLPGEQY
d_gene: TRBD1; v_gene: TRBV28; j_gene: TRBJ1-6; CDR3aa: ASSVSRDHLTGTFGSSYNSPLH
d_gene: -; v_gene: TRBV18; j_gene: TRBJ2-4; CDR3aa: ASSPALWEMGKNIQY
d_gene: TRBD2; v_gene: TRBV28; j_gene: TRBJ2-3; CDR3aa: ASSPTSGSSTDTQY
d_gene: -; v_gene: TRBV19; j_gene: TRBJ2-1; CDR3aa: ASSIDGGMIYNEQF
d_gene: TRBD1; v_gene: TRBV5-1; j_gene: TRBJ2-3; CDR3aa: ASSPRQGMSTDTQY
d_gene: -; v_gene: TRBV5-1; j_gene: TRBJ1-5; CDR3aa: ASTRGYDQPQH
d_gene: TRBD1; v_gene: TRBV7-2; j_gene: TRBJ2-1; CDR3aa: ASSSTGGIEQF
d_gene: -; v_gene: TRBV27; j_gene: TRBJ2-7; CDR3aa: ASSPNTGLDYEQY
d_gene: -; v_gene: TRBV27; j_gene: TRBJ1-6; CDR3aa: ASSLSGFLSSYNSPLH
d_gene: TRBD2; v_gene: TRBV6-2/TRBV6-3; j_gene: TRBJ2-7; CDR3aa: ASSDGLALSYEQY
d_gene: TRBD2; v_gene: TRBV5-1; j_gene: TRBJ2-7; CDR3aa: ASSLEGTSGRASYEQY
d_gene: -; v_gene: TRBV24-1; j_gene: TRBJ1-2; CDR3aa: ATSETVYSYGYT
d_gene: -; v_gene: TRBV7-9; j_gene: TRBJ2-2; CDR3aa: ASSYKGVATGELF
d_gene: -; v_gene: TRBV2; j_gene: TRBJ1-1; CDR3aa: ASMRERATEAF
d_gene: TRBD2; v_gene: TRBV4-3; j_gene: TRBJ2-3; CDR3aa: ASSQGQGLAGGDTQY
d_gene: TRBD1; v_gene: TRBV28; j_gene: TRBJ2-1; CDR3aa: ASSSGGNEQF
d_gene: -; v_gene: TRBV27; j_gene: TRBJ2-1; CDR3aa: ASSIVGSGISEQF
d_gene: -; v_gene: TRBV6-2/TRBV6-3; j_gene: TRBJ2-5; CDR3aa: ASSKEEETQY
d_gene: TRBD1; v_gene: TRBV2; j_gene: TRBJ1-6; CDR3aa: ASSEDREKVFLGFSPLH
d_gene: -; v_gene: TRBV27; j_gene: TRBJ2-1; CDR3aa: ASSLSGASYNEQF
d_gene: -; v_gene: TRBV11-2; j_gene: TRBJ1-1; CDR3aa: ASSPLIREEASEAF
d_gene: -; v_gene: TRBV7-9; j_gene: TRBJ1-2; CDR3aa: ASSFSGDYGYT
d_gene: -; v_gene: TRBV4-3; j_gene: TRBJ2-7; CDR3aa: ASSQGAGAVYEQY
d_gene: TRBD2; v_gene: TRBV30; j_gene: TRBJ2-1; CDR3aa: AWMRGAGGYSEQF
d_gene: -; v_gene: TRBV7-9; j_gene: TRBJ1-4; CDR3aa: ASRGAASGGNEKLF
d_gene: TRBD1; v_gene: TRBV2; j_gene: TRBJ2-7; CDR3aa: ASSEGTGNEQY
d_gene: -; v_gene: TRBV4-1; j_gene: TRBJ1-2; CDR3aa: ASSRGANYGYT
d_gene: TRBD1; v_gene: TRBV6-6; j_gene: TRBJ2-7; CDR3aa: ASRYTGAWEQY
d_gene: TRBD1; v_gene: TRBV5-4; j_gene: TRBJ2-7; CDR3aa: ASSLRQGALSYEQY
d_gene: TRBD1; v_gene: TRBV28; j_gene: TRBJ1-2; CDR3aa: ASSFGTVTLGGYT
d_gene: TRBD1; v_gene: TRBV5-6; j_gene: TRBJ2-2; CDR3aa: ASSQKDRDTGELF
d_gene: -; v_gene: TRBV5-1; j_gene: TRBJ1-1; CDR3aa: ASSLAEQAEAF
d_gene: -; v_gene: TRBV15; j_gene: TRBJ2-7; CDR3aa: ATRFGRGSSSYEQY
d_gene: -; v_gene: TRBV11-2; j_gene: TRBJ2-2; CDR3aa: ASSLRDTTLPGELF
d_gene: TRBD1; v_gene: TRBV5-1; j_gene: TRBJ2-7; CDR3aa: ASSLQGYEQY
d_gene: -; v_gene: TRBV2; j_gene: TRBJ2-1; CDR3aa: ASSVQVEDNEQF
d_gene: TRBD1; v_gene: TRBV5-6; j_gene: TRBJ2-3; CDR3aa: ASSLQGEADTQY
d_gene: TRBD1; v_gene: TRBV27; j_gene: TRBJ1-4; CDR3aa: ASSFSGTGNEKLF
d_gene: TRBD2; v_gene: TRBV27; j_gene: TRBJ2-1; CDR3aa: ASSFQRLAGTNEQF
d_gene: TRBD1; v_gene: TRBV5-1; j_gene: TRBJ2-1; CDR3aa: ASSSLPGQTYNEQF
d_gene: TRBD1; v_gene: TRBV5-6; j_gene: TRBJ2-2; CDR3aa: ASSFPTGASTGELF
d_gene: -; v_gene: TRBV7-2; j_gene: TRBJ2-3; CDR3aa: ASSLRIVPEYADTQY
d_gene: TRBD2; v_gene: TRBV13; j_gene: TRBJ2-3; CDR3aa: ASSLRPGGTTDTQY
d_gene: -; v_gene: TRBV6-6; j_gene: TRBJ1-5; CDR3aa: ASSVQGVQYQPQH
d_gene: TRBD2; v_gene: TRBV5-1; j_gene: TRBJ2-7; CDR3aa: ASSPGLSAGESEQY
d_gene: -; v_gene: TRBV28; j_gene: TRBJ1-2; CDR3aa: ASSPSLAVNYGYT
d_gene: TRBD1; v_gene: TRBV7-2; j_gene: TRBJ2-7; CDR3aa: ASSLRTGSHEQY
d_gene: -; v_gene: TRBV18; j_gene: TRBJ1-1; CDR3aa: ASSPPYSNTEAF
d_gene: -; v_gene: TRBV11-3; j_gene: TRBJ2-1; CDR3aa: ASSLAGNYNEQF
d_gene: TRBD1; v_gene: TRBV29-1; j_gene: TRBJ2-3; CDR3aa: SVEDIRSRDRGRGTQY
d_gene: TRBD1; v_gene: TRBV30; j_gene: TRBJ1-1; CDR3aa: AWTPDRVKPEAF
d_gene: TRBD1; v_gene: TRBV20-1; j_gene: TRBJ1-1; CDR3aa: SASLRGTVGTEAF